The 11 T cell receptor beta chains below were found in one sample sequenced in a study of T cell repertoires in cytomegalovirus infection. A single record per CDR3 protein comes from TCRdb applying MiXCR to the reads. This sample carries 400,000 or so distinct CDR3 sequences, 15% to 20% of them seen once, and the ten largest clones take less than 9.5%. Sequencing used PBMCs. These receptors came from a human donor in good health (CMV status not recorded). Some clones in this sample may be carry-over from other donors' samples.

This chain joins TRBV6-6 and TRBJ2-1; D is undetermined. The CDR3 contains 11 residues. The ends were cut back, 8 bases at V and 9 bases at J, with 11 bases in the middle. CDR1 and CDR2 (germline): MNHNY, SVGAGI (reference sequence). The CDR3 nucleotides read TGTGCCAGCGGTAAATTGGGTGAGCAGTTCTTC. Its protein is CASGKLGEQFF.

This clonotype was counted only a few times. V and J are TRBV5-4 and TRBJ1-2, with D possibly TRBD1 on 6 matching bases. Germline V gives CDR1 SGHNT, CDR2 YYREEE (reference sequence). The V and J ends lost 4 bases and 8 bases respectively, with 24 bases between them. The CDR3 extends over 16 amino acids. The CDR3 is CASSTRTPRGDKGYTF. The CDR3 region has the DNA TGTGCCAGCAGCACCAGAACCCCTAGAGGGGACAAAGGCTACACCTTC.

This sequence joins TRBV19 and TRBJ2-3; D is unclear. The CDR3 has 13 amino acids. Trimming left V 5 bases short and J 5 bases short, with 11 bases between. Germline CDR1 reads LNHDA; CDR2 reads SQIVND (reference sequence). CDR3 in amino acids: CASSLSGRDTQYF. The CDR3 DNA follows: TGTGCCAGTAGTTTGTCAGGCAGAGATACGCAGTATTTT.

The chain combines TRBV28 with TRBJ1-4, with D unclear. Germline lookup yields CDR1 MDHEN and CDR2 SYDVKM. The CDR3 covers 15 residues. The V end lost 3 bases, the J end lost 7 bases, and 15 bases lay between the germline ends. In nucleotides, the CDR3 is TGTGCCAGCAGTTTGCCCCTGGTAGTGGGTGAAAAACTGTTTTTT. Residues: CASSLPLVVGEKLFF.

The rearrangement links TRBV4-2 to TRBJ2-1; 8 bases are a match to TRBD1. V lost 1 base to trimming and J lost 2 bases; unmatched junction nucleotides: 1. This CDR3 has 15 amino acids. Germline V lookup: CDR1 LGHNA, CDR2 YNFKEQ. This CDR3 is CASSQGRGPYNEQFF. The CDR3 DNA reads as TGTGCCAGCAGCCAAGGCAGGGGGCCCTACAATGAGCAGTTCTTC.

CDR3 DNA sequence: TGTGCCAGCAGTTTATATGGCCTAGCGGGAGGGGGCGAGCAGTTCTTC. This codes for CASSLYGLAGGGEQFF. This chain links TRBV12-3 or TRBV12-4 with TRBJ2-1, with 12 nucleotides matching TRBD2. Trimming took 2 bases from V and 10 from J; bases not matched to a gene: 9. The CDR3 covers 16 residues.

This chain links TRBV20-1 with TRBJ2-7, with 7 bases matching TRBD1. The germline V gene has CDR1 DFQATT and CDR2 SNEGSKA (reference sequence). The V and J ends lost 3 bases and 5 bases, in that order; junction bases with no gene match: 10. The CDR3 sequence is 14 residues long. The CDR3 sequence is CSASKGGDSDEQYF. The CDR3 DNA reads as TGCAGTGCTAGTAAAGGTGGGGACAGCGACGAGCAGTACTTC.

This clonotype was observed a few times. The rearrangement uses TRBV20-1 and TRBJ1-5; D ambiguous. CDR1 is DFQATT, CDR2 SNEGSKA, per germline (reference sequence). There are 13 residues in the CDR3. Trimming cost V 3 bases and J 7 bases, with 13 bases left between them. CDR3 protein: CSARISMGQPQHF. CDR3 DNA sequence: TGCAGTGCTAGGATATCCATGGGGCAGCCCCAGCATTTT.

This clonotype was detected only a few times. This chain links TRBV12-3 or TRBV12-4 with TRBJ2-7; D might be TRBD1 (5 bases). Trimming shortened V by 2 bases and J by 8 bases, and 10 bases separated the two germline ends. The CDR3 runs 12 residues. The CDR3, as DNA: TGTGCCAGCAGTTTACGGGCAGGGCAGCAGTACTTC. It codes for CASSLRAGQQYF.

This clonotype was seen more than once but under ten times. The rearrangement links TRBV4-1 to TRBJ2-7; 8 nucleotides align to TRBD1. V was clipped by 8 bases and J by 4 bases; unmatched bases: 10. Germline assignment: CDR1 MGHRA and CDR2 YSYEKL. CDR3 length: 14 residues. CDR3 sequence (DNA): TGCGCCAGCGCCATAGGTCAGGGGGCGTACGAGCAGTACTTC. It specifies CASAIGQGAYEQYF.

This clonotype occurred a few times. V usage is TRBV12-3 or TRBV12-4 and J usage is TRBJ2-7; D is unresolved. The CDR3 has 13 residues. V was pared by 2 bases and J by 6 bases, with 11 bases between. CDR3 sequence: CASSLITSGEQYF. CDR3 nucleotides: TGTGCCAGCAGTTTAATCACATCGGGCGAGCAGTACTTC.